What follows are 25 T cell receptor beta chains derived from one specimen sequenced in a study of cytomegalovirus exposure and HLA in healthy donors (dated by TCRdb to 2017 to 2019). Library method: the immunoSEQ multiplex PCR assay. For the multiplex PCR, a mixture combining 60 forward primers for TCR Vbeta segments and 13 reverse primers for TCR Jbeta segments was used. TCRdb took this table from immuneACCESS and kept in-frame rearrangements with V and J called. Such tables lack part of the clones; where checked against another copy, unresolved V genes explain under half of the gap, and the rest is unexplained. This sample holds about 120,000 clones; around three quarters were observed only once. The ten top clones hold approximately 2% of the sample. The sample consisted of PBMCs. The receptor set was obtained from a human donor in good health.

As for this clone: One end of the junction is discordant with germline, which a read error may explain. The V and J genes are TRBV5-1 and TRBJ1-5, with D possibly being TRBD1 (6 bases). Looked up from germline, CDR1 is SGHRS and CDR2 is YFSETQ. This CDR3 region has 15 residues. The CDR3 sequence: CASSLDSLSNQPQHF. CDR3 sequence (DNA): TGCGCCAGCAGTTTGGACAGCTTGAGCAATCAGCCCCAGCATTTT.

The V and J genes are TRBV30 and TRBJ1-6; a weak D match, TRBD1 (5 bases). The germline CDR1 and CDR2 sequences are GTSNPN and SVGIG (reference sequence). This CDR3 has 17 residues. The V end lost 0 bases, the J end lost 8 bases, and 20 bases lay between the germline ends. The CDR3 sequence is CAWSVYGRRGGDSPLHF. The CDR3 nucleotides are TGTGCCTGGAGTGTATACGGTAGAAGGGGAGGGGATTCACCCCTCCACTTT.

This CDR3 reads CASTRRWTTSGSTDTQYF. The CDR3 region has the DNA TGTGCCAGCACCCGGCGGTGGACGACTAGCGGGAGCACAGATACGCAGTATTTT. The rearrangement links TRBV7-8 to TRBJ2-3; the match to TRBD2 covers 10 bases. V shed 7 bases and J 0 bases; nucleotides not matched to a gene: 13. Germline lookup yields CDR1 SGHVS and CDR2 FQNEAQ. The CDR3 length is 18 residues. The whole variable domain, remainder taken from reference TRBV7-8 and TRBJ2-3, is GAGVSQSPRYKVAKRGQDVALRCDPISGHVSLFWYQQALGQGPEFLTYFQNEAQLDKSGLPSDRFFAERPEGSVSTLKIQRTQQEDSAVYLCASTRRWTTSGSTDTQYFGPGTRLTVL.

This chain joins TRBV27 and TRBJ2-7; 8 bases are a match to TRBD1. Germline CDR1 is MNHEY and CDR2 is SMNVEV (reference sequence). With V trimmed by 6 bases and J by 6 bases, 10 bases remained unmatched. CDR3 size: 14 residues. In DNA form, the CDR3 reads TGTGCCAGCAGACCTCAGACAGGGGTAAGCGAGCAGTACTTC. This gives the protein CASRPQTGVSEQYF.

The chain joins TRBV27 to TRBJ2-7; maybe TRBD2 (5 bases). Germline loops: CDR1 MNHEY, CDR2 SMNVEV (reference sequence). The CDR3 runs 13 residues. Between the trimmed V and J ends, which lost 5 bases and 3 bases, there was a span of 11 bases. The CDR3 DNA follows: TGTGCCAGCAGTGTAGGACTGTACTACGAGCAGTACTTC. Its protein is CASSVGLYYEQYF.

Only a few counts were recorded for this clone. The chain links TRBV2 to TRBJ2-7; 8 nucleotides match TRBD1. The CDR3 loop spans 15 amino acids. The V and J ends lost 6 bases and 4 bases, in that order; junction bases with no gene match: 11. The V gene's germline CDR1 is SNHLY and CDR2 FYNNEI. The CDR3 is CASRGGGTGLYEQYF. Written as DNA, the CDR3 is TGTGCCAGCAGAGGTGGCGGGACAGGACTTTACGAGCAGTACTTC.

This rearrangement joins TRBV28 to TRBJ2-2; 10 bases are shared with TRBD2. CDR1 and CDR2 (germline): MDHEN, SYDVKM. The CDR3 totals 19 residues. The J segment lost 0 bases and the V segment lost 3 bases, leaving 10 bases of the junction unmatched. DNA of the CDR3: TGTGCCAGCAGTTTCCCACTAGCGGGACCTCCTTCGAACACCGGGGAGCTGTTTTTT. Translation: CASSFPLAGPPSNTGELFF.

J is TRBJ2-3 and V is TRBV28, with 11 bases that match TRBD2. The trim removed 2 bases at V and 9 bases at J, leaving 10 bases unmatched. This CDR3 contains 16 residues. Germline V gene data show CDR1 as MDHEN and CDR2 as SYDVKM. CDR3 bases: TGTGCCAGCAGTTTAATAGCGGGGGGGCCAGGGGGGACGCAGTATTTT. Translation gives CASSLIAGGPGGTQYF.

This clone appeared once. This chain links TRBV6-1 with TRBJ2-7; TRBD1 agrees at 10 bases. CDR3 length equals 15 residues. Germline CDR1 and CDR2: MNHNS and SASEGT. V trimming: 5 bases; J trimming: 5 bases; junction bases outside the gene matches: 9. The CDR3, as DNA: TGTGCCAGCAGTCCCGGGACAGGGGTGTGGCACGAGCAGTACTTC. Its translation is CASSPGTGVWHEQYF.

The chain employs TRBV28 and TRBJ1-1, with D perhaps matching TRBD1 (6 bases). The V gene's germline CDR1 is MDHEN and CDR2 SYDVKM. V was trimmed by 7 bases and J by 10 bases, leaving 22 bases between them. The CDR3 totals 14 residues. CDR3 in amino acids: CASTSDIPPRGAFF. The DNA for the CDR3 is TGTGCCAGCACTTCCGATATCCCGCCCAGGGGAGCTTTCTTT. The variable domain in full, with the rest retrieved from reference TRBV28 and TRBJ1-1, is DVKVTQSSRYLVKRTGEKVFLECVQDMDHENMFWYRQDPGLGLRLIYFSYDVKMKEKGDIPEGYSVSREKKERFSLILESASTNQTSMYLCASTSDIPPRGAFFGQGTRLTVV.

The V and J genes are TRBV27 and TRBJ2-7; maybe TRBD1 (6 bases). The germline CDR1 and CDR2 sequences are MNHEY and SMNVEV (reference sequence). This CDR3 contains 13 residues. V was shortened by 8 bases and J by 2 bases, with 13 bases between the two germline ends. The CDR3 DNA reads TGTGCCAGCGGAAGGGACAACACCTACGAGCAGTACTTC. Its translation: CASGRDNTYEQYF.

This chain joins TRBV19 and TRBJ2-7, with 10 positions matching TRBD1. The CDR3 consists of 14 residues. With V trimmed by 4 bases and J by 7 bases, 7 bases remained unmatched. Germline CDR1 is LNHDA and CDR2 is SQIVND (reference sequence). In nucleotides, the CDR3 is TGTGCCAGTAGTACCGACAGGGGGCCGATGGAGCAGTACTTC. It codes for CASSTDRGPMEQYF.

The chain is built from TRBV19 and TRBJ1-5, with TRBD1 matching 7 bases. This CDR3 is 15 amino acids long. CDR1 LNHDA and CDR2 SQIVND come from the germline V gene (reference sequence). V dropped 6 bases and J dropped 3; count of bases not matched to a gene: 8. CDR3 DNA sequence: TGTGCCAGTAGCCCCCAGGGGGGCTTCAATCAGCCCCAGCATTTT. It codes for CASSPQGGFNQPQHF.

The rearrangement links TRBV6-1 to TRBJ2-3; TRBD1 aligns across 12 bases. Germline trimming cut 8 bases from V and 4 bases from J; bases unmatched to any gene: 7. The germline V gene has CDR1 MNHNS and CDR2 SASEGT. This CDR3 comprises 15 residues. CDR3 loop: CASGPGQGASDTQYF. CDR3 coding DNA: TGTGCCAGCGGACCGGGACAGGGGGCGTCAGATACGCAGTATTTT.

This chain uses TRBV7-9 with TRBJ1-1, with D hard to call. The CDR3 runs 16 residues. Germline V gene lookup returns CDR1 SEHNR and CDR2 FQNEAQ (reference sequence). V was trimmed by 0 bases and J by 3 bases, leaving 14 bases between them. CDR3 sequence (DNA): TGTGCCAGCAGCTTAGCGTCGTCAGGCTGGGACACTGAAGCTTTCTTT. Its protein product is CASSLASSGWDTEAFF.

The chain combines TRBV28 with TRBJ1-2, with D uncertain. The CDR3 runs 16 residues. Trimming shortened V by 3 bases and J by 0 bases, and 14 bases separated the two germline ends. From germline, CDR1 is MDHEN and CDR2 SYDVKM. The CDR3 sequence: CASSLGRRTSNYGYTF. In nucleotides, the CDR3 is TGTGCCAGCAGTTTGGGGAGGCGAACCTCTAACTATGGCTACACCTTC.

The gene calls are TRBV29-1 and TRBJ2-1; TRBD2 is a possible D gene (5 bases). The CDR3 totals 15 residues. Germline lookup yields CDR1 SQVTM and CDR2 ANQGSEA. Trimming left V 4 bases short and J 1 base short, with 14 bases between. The CDR3 loop is CSVVETRKSYNEQFF. In DNA form, the CDR3 reads TGCAGCGTTGTGGAAACTAGGAAGTCCTACAATGAGCAGTTCTTC.

This chain joins TRBV15 and TRBJ1-1, with 7 nucleotides matching TRBD1. Germline trimming cut 1 base from V and 1 base from J; bases unmatched to any gene: 3. Germline lookup yields CDR1 LNHNV and CDR2 YYDKDF (reference sequence). CDR3 length: 15 amino acids. DNA of the CDR3: TGTGCCACCAGCAGAGGAGGGGGCAAGAACACTGAAGCTTTCTTT. Encoded protein: CATSRGGGKNTEAFF.

The chain joins TRBV2 to TRBJ1-2; D possibly corresponds to TRBD1 (5 bases). CDR1 is SNHLY and CDR2 is FYNNEI in the germline V gene. Trimming pared 7 bases from V and 5 bases from J, leaving 14 bases between. This CDR3 region has 13 residues. The CDR3 DNA is TGTGCCAGCACAGGGCTAGTATTATATGGCTACACCTTC. Encoded protein: CASTGLVLYGYTF. The whole variable domain, filled in from reference TRBV2 and TRBJ1-2, reads EPEVTQTPSHQVTQMGQEVILRCVPISNHLYFYWYRQILGQKVEFLVSFYNNEISEKSEIFDDQFSVERPDGSNFTLKIRSTKLEDSAMYFCASTGLVLYGYTFGSGTRLTVV.

This clone appeared a few times. This chain connects TRBV28 to TRBJ1-2; TRBD1 might be the D (6 bases). The ends were cut back, 6 bases at V and 8 bases at J, with 13 bases in the middle. CDR1 is MDHEN and CDR2 is SYDVKM in the germline V gene. This CDR3 has 12 amino acids. The DNA for the CDR3 is TGTGCCAGCAGGACCACAGGGTCCGGCTACACCTTC. Translated, it gives CASRTTGSGYTF.

This clone was detected once. V gene TRBV25-1 combines with J gene TRBJ1-3; no clear D gene. The germline V and J ends were trimmed by 5 bases and 3 bases, with 5 bases remaining between them. CDR3 length: 12 amino acids. Per the germline V gene, CDR1 is MGHDK and CDR2 is SYGVNS. This CDR3 reads CASSLGGNTIYF. For the CDR3, the DNA is TGTGCCAGCAGTCTAGGTGGAAACACCATATATTTT.

CDR3 nucleotide sequence: TGTGCCAGCAGTGGGCAGGGGGGAGATGGCTACACCTTC. Its protein is CASSGQGGDGYTF. The chain employs TRBV28 and TRBJ1-2; 7 bases agree with TRBD1. CDR1 is MDHEN, CDR2 SYDVKM, per germline. Trimming removed 5 bases from V and 6 bases from J; junction bases left unmatched: 6. The CDR3 has 13 residues.

There are a few counts of this clone. The gene calls are TRBV6-6 and TRBJ2-7, with D uncertain. V was cut by 2 bases and J by 3 bases, with 11 bases left in between. The CDR3 is 14 amino acids. Germline CDR1 and CDR2: MNHNY and SVGAGI (reference sequence). Here the CDR3 DNA reads TGTGCCAGCAGTTACGGGCAGGCAATCTACGAGCAGTACTTC. Translation: CASSYGQAIYEQYF.

The chain has TRBV2 and TRBJ2-3; 13 bases agree with TRBD2. This CDR3 has 15 residues. CDR1 and CDR2 (germline): SNHLY, FYNNEI. J gave up 5 bases and V 4 bases, and 3 bases lay outside the gene matches. In DNA form, the CDR3 reads TGTGCCAGCAGTGGACTAGCGGGGGGAGGAGATACGCAGTATTTT. This encodes CASSGLAGGGDTQYF.

The rearrangement joins TRBV30 to TRBJ1-1; TRBD1 aligns across 7 bases. The CDR3 covers 15 residues. With 1 base clipped from V and 1 base from J, the junction kept 6 bases outside the gene matches. Germline V gene data show CDR1 as GTSNPN and CDR2 as SVGIG (reference sequence). The CDR3 nucleotides are TGTGCCTGGAGTGGAAAGGGACAGCAGAACACTGAAGCTTTCTTT. Its translation is CAWSGKGQQNTEAFF.